Below are 9 T cell receptor beta chains sequenced from a single sample in a study of graft-versus-host responses after intestinal transplantation. Generated by immunoSEQ multiplex PCR, the TCRdb table keeps only in-frame clones and is missing some. The table has about 93,000 clones, 80% to 95% seen once; the top ten hold roughly 0.49%. Which antigens these TCRs recognize remains unknown. The sample was unstimulated CD8+ T cells sorted from spleen or lymph node cells, taken before intestinal transplant. Receptor source: a human donor who received an intestinal transplant.

The rearrangement links TRBV30 to TRBJ1-6; possibly TRBD1 for D (6 bases). The V end was cut by 4 bases, the J end by 10 bases, with 17 bases between. The CDR3 runs 14 residues. Per germline, CDR1 GTSNPN and CDR2 SVGIG (reference sequence). The CDR3 coding sequence is TGTGCCTGGAAGGGGGGGATAACCGTCTCACCCCTCCACTTT. Translation: CAWKGGITVSPLHF.

The CDR3 region is CASSSGQGAWGEQFF. In nucleotides, the CDR3 is TGTGCCAGTAGCTCGGGACAGGGGGCATGGGGTGAGCAGTTCTTC. The chain links TRBV19 to TRBJ2-1; 12 positions match TRBD1. Per germline, CDR1 LNHDA and CDR2 SQIVND (reference sequence). V was clipped by 6 bases and J by 9 bases; unmatched bases: 9. The CDR3 has 15 amino acids. Combining the CDR3 with reference TRBV19 and TRBJ2-1 gives the whole variable domain DGGITQSPKYLFRKEGQNVTLSCEQNLNHDAMYWYRQDPGQGLRLIYYSQIVNDFQKGDIAEGYSVSREKKESFPLTVTSAQKNPTAFYLCASSSGQGAWGEQFFGPGTRLTVL.

This sequence joins TRBV30 and TRBJ2-3; the match to TRBD1 covers 7 bases. This CDR3 spans 13 amino acids. Per germline, CDR1 GTSNPN and CDR2 SVGIG (reference sequence). With 4 bases clipped from V and 5 bases from J, the junction kept 6 bases outside the gene matches. In DNA form, the CDR3 reads TGTGCCTGGACTTCCTACAGGGGAGATACGCAGTATTTT. This codes for CAWTSYRGDTQYF.

The chain combines TRBV27 with TRBJ2-1; D possibly corresponds to TRBD1 (6 bases). Deletions cut 0 bases from V and 3 bases from J, with 9 bases between. CDR1 is MNHEY and CDR2 is SMNVEV in the germline V gene (reference sequence). The CDR3 has 15 amino acids. CDR3 residues: CASSLSQGGYNEQFF. CDR3 DNA: TGTGCCAGCAGTTTATCACAGGGCGGCTACAATGAGCAGTTCTTC.

The CDR3 DNA is TGCGCCAGCAGCCAGAGTCCGACTAGCGGGAACACCTACGAGCAGTACTTC. This codes for CASSQSPTSGNTYEQYF. J is TRBJ2-7 and V is TRBV4-1; 11 nucleotides agree with TRBD2. This CDR3 is 17 amino acids long. Germline-derived CDR1 and CDR2 are MGHRA and YSYEKL. With V trimmed by 3 bases and J by 2 bases, 9 bases remained unmatched.

V and J are TRBV19 and TRBJ1-1; D is unclear. V was clipped by 7 bases and J by 5 bases, with 11 bases between them. CDR1 and CDR2 (germline): LNHDA, SQIVND (reference sequence). The CDR3 has 12 residues. The DNA for the CDR3 is TGTGCCAGTAAAGAAGGACTAACTGAAGCTTTCTTT. This sequence encodes CASKEGLTEAFF. Complete variable domain (other parts from reference TRBV19 and TRBJ1-1): DGGITQSPKYLFRKEGQNVTLSCEQNLNHDAMYWYRQDPGQGLRLIYYSQIVNDFQKGDIAEGYSVSREKKESFPLTVTSAQKNPTAFYLCASKEGLTEAFFGQGTRLTVV.

This sequence joins TRBV10-3 and TRBJ1-3, with TRBD1 as a possible D gene (6 bases). Per the germline V gene, CDR1 is ENHRY and CDR2 is SYGVKD. Trimming took off 5 bases at V and 0 bases at J, with 11 bases between the two ends. The CDR3 is 15 amino acids. The CDR3 DNA reads as TGTGCCATCAGTATAGGACAGTACTCTGGAAACACCATATATTTT. As protein: CAISIGQYSGNTIYF.

The chain combines TRBV9 with TRBJ2-2, with a tentative D call TRBD2 (6 bases). The germline V gene encodes CDR1 SGDLS and CDR2 YYNGEE. The V and J ends lost 1 base and 1 base respectively, with 14 bases between them. The CDR3 totals 17 residues. The CDR3 is CASSVSRGRGNTGELFF. The CDR3 DNA follows: TGTGCCAGCAGCGTAAGCCGCGGGCGGGGGAACACCGGGGAGCTGTTTTTT. Supplemented by reference TRBV9 and TRBJ2-2, the full variable domain reads DSGVTQTPKHLITATGQRVTLRCSPRSGDLSVYWYQQSLDQGLQFLIQYYNGEERAKGNILERFSAQQFPDLHSELNLSSLELGDSALYFCASSVSRGRGNTGELFFGEGSRLTVL.

CDR3 amino acids: CASSVALPTSSYEQYF. The DNA for the CDR3 is TGTGCCAGCAGCGTAGCTCTGCCCACGAGCTCCTACGAGCAGTACTTC. The chain couples TRBV9 to TRBJ2-7; no reliable D call. The CDR3 extends over 16 amino acids. Germline V gives CDR1 SGDLS, CDR2 YYNGEE. Trimming removed 0 bases from V and 0 bases from J, with 13 bases in between.